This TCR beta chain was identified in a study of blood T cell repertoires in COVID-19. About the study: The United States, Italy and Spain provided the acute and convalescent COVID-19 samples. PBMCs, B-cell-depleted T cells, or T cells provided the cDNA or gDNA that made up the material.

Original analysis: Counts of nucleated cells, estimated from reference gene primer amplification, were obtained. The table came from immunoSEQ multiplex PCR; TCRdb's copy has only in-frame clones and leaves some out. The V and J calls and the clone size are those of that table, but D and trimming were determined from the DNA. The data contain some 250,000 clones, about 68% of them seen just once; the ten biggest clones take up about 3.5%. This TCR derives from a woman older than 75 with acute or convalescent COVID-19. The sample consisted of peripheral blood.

The CDR3 DNA sequence: TGCGCCAGTGGAGCGGCGGGGGGGTTCACAGATACGCAGTATTTT. Its translation is CASGAAGGFTDTQYF. The J gene is TRBJ2-3, the V gene TRBV5-1; 9 positions agree with TRBD2. This CDR3 is built from 15 residues. The trim removed 8 bases at V and 2 bases at J, leaving 9 bases unmatched. Germline V gene lookup returns CDR1 SGHRS and CDR2 YFSETQ.